The 17 T cell receptor beta chains below were found in one sample sequenced in a study of shared clonotypes between healthy human individuals. Data came from immunoSEQ multiplex PCR; TCRdb stores just in-frame clones and leaves some out. The data hold under 850,000 clones, with around 77% observed a single time. Material for sequencing was memory CD4+ T cells sorted from blood. Subset here: CD45RA-negative fraction. The receptors stem from a woman in her 30s in good health.

The genes are TRBV19 and TRBJ2-1, with 8 bases aligning to TRBD1. The CDR3 is 18 residues long. CDR1 and CDR2 from the germline V gene are LNHDA and SQIVND (reference sequence). Trimming at V came to 5 bases and at J to 1 base, leaving 13 bases not matched to a gene. The CDR3 DNA reads TGTGCCAGTAGTTTCATCCCCGGACAGGGCAGATCCTACAATGAGCAGTTCTTC. Its translation is CASSFIPGQGRSYNEQFF.

This clone has just a few counts. DNA of the CDR3: TGTGCCAGCAGCGTAATAGGGGGCTACGAGCAGTACTTC. Amino acids: CASSVIGGYEQYF. The V call is TRBV7-2, the J call TRBJ2-7, with D maybe TRBD1 (6 bases). Germline CDR1 SGHTA, CDR2 FQGNSA. The germline V and J ends were trimmed by 5 bases and 3 bases, with 11 bases remaining between them. The CDR3 spans 13 residues.

The chain recombines TRBV5-5 with TRBJ2-7; D might be TRBD2 (5 bases). Germline V gene lookup returns CDR1 SGHKS and CDR2 YYEKEE (reference sequence). Between the trimmed V and J ends, which lost 6 bases and 6 bases, there was a span of 16 bases. The CDR3 is made up of 13 amino acids. The CDR3 sequence is CASTRQLAPEQYF. The CDR3 nucleotides read TGTGCCAGCACCCGGCAGCTAGCTCCCGAGCAGTACTTC.

This clone was seen only once. The chain carries TRBV4-2 and TRBJ1-3; the D gene is possibly TRBD1 (6 bases). Germline V gene data show CDR1 as LGHNA and CDR2 as YNFKEQ. Trimming stripped 1 base from V and 2 bases from J, with 9 bases between. The CDR3 has 15 amino acids. CDR3 loop: CASSQGEGAGNTIYF. CDR3 nucleotides: TGTGCCAGCAGCCAAGGGGAGGGGGCTGGAAACACCATATATTTT.

The gene calls are TRBV4-2 and TRBJ1-1; D unclear. There are 14 residues in the CDR3. Trimming left V 0 bases short and J 1 base short, with 6 bases between. From germline, CDR1 is LGHNA and CDR2 YNFKEQ. The CDR3 is CASSQDQWNTEAFF. Written as DNA, the CDR3 is TGTGCCAGCAGCCAAGACCAGTGGAACACTGAAGCTTTCTTT.

This clone occurred a few times. V usage is TRBV19 and J usage is TRBJ2-5; maybe TRBD2 (6 bases). The CDR3 contains 14 residues. Germline values: CDR1 LNHDA, CDR2 SQIVND (reference sequence). Trimming pared 5 bases from V and 5 bases from J, leaving 15 bases between. CDR3 sequence: CASSSQAGLETQYF. Written as DNA, the CDR3 is TGTGCCAGTAGTTCCCAAGCGGGCCTGGAGACCCAGTACTTC.

The sample holds one count of this clone. This chain links TRBV6-1 with TRBJ2-1; D is ambiguous. This CDR3 contains 13 residues. Germline CDR1 MNHNS, CDR2 SASEGT. Trimming stripped 5 bases from V and 12 bases from J, with 17 bases between. The DNA for the CDR3 is TGTGCCAGCAGTTATGAATTGGCCCCCCCGCAGTTCTTC. Residues: CASSYELAPPQFF.

This clone was found once. V is TRBV18 and J is TRBJ1-3, with D perhaps matching TRBD1 (5 bases). The V gene's germline CDR1 is KGHSH and CDR2 LQKENI. The CDR3 spans 15 residues. Trimming left V 3 bases short and J 0 bases short, with 9 bases between. DNA of the CDR3: TGTGCCAGCTCACCGGGGGAGAGCTCTGGAAACACCATATATTTT. The encoded protein is CASSPGESSGNTIYF. The whole variable domain, filled in from reference TRBV18 and TRBJ1-3, reads NAGVMQNPRHLVRRRGQEARLRCSPMKGHSHVYWYRQLPEEGLKFMVYLQKENIIDESGMPKERFSAEFPKEGPSILRIQQVVRGDSAAYFCASSPGESSGNTIYFGEGSWLTVV.

This clone was picked up many times. The chain couples TRBV6-5 to TRBJ2-7; TRBD2 is a possible D gene (6 bases). Germline V gives CDR1 MNHEY, CDR2 SVGAGI. The CDR3 has 16 amino acids. Trimming left V 4 bases short and J 0 bases short, with 16 bases between. CDR3 DNA sequence: TGTGCCAGCAGTTCCCTTAGTCTAGCGAACTCCTACGAGCAGTACTTC. Translating it yields CASSSLSLANSYEQYF.

This chain links TRBV5-6 with TRBJ2-3; TRBD2 matches 12 bases. Losses at the gene ends were 5 bases for V and 6 bases for J; bases not matched to a gene: 4. The CDR3 is 14 amino acids. Germline V gene data show CDR1 as SGHDT and CDR2 as YYEEEE. CDR3 sequence reads: CASRTTSGSDTQYF. DNA of the CDR3: TGTGCCAGCAGAACGACTAGCGGGAGTGATACGCAGTATTTT.

This chain joins TRBV6-6 and TRBJ1-2; D not resolved. The V gene's germline CDR1 is MNHNY and CDR2 SVGAGI (reference sequence). The V and J ends lost 4 bases and 5 bases respectively, with 11 bases between them. CDR3 length equals 13 residues. The CDR3 region has the DNA TGTGCCAGCAGTTCCCGAATGGGATATGGCTACACCTTC. Translating it yields CASSSRMGYGYTF.

The chain recombines TRBV5-1 with TRBJ2-3, with 8 bases matching TRBD2. Germline CDR1 and CDR2: SGHRS and YFSETQ. The CDR3 covers 16 residues. J gave up 0 bases and V 0 bases, and 3 bases lay outside the gene matches. This CDR3 is CASSLAPSGSTDTQYF. The CDR3 DNA reads TGCGCCAGCAGCTTGGCGCCTAGCGGGAGCACAGATACGCAGTATTTT.

This clone is a singleton in its sample. The chain links TRBV7-2 to TRBJ1-3; D is perhaps TRBD1 (5 bases). Per the germline V gene, CDR1 is SGHTA and CDR2 is FQGNSA. Trimming took off 5 bases at V and 1 base at J, with 9 bases between the two ends. The CDR3 totals 14 residues. CDR3 loop: CASSRQGSGNTIYF. In DNA form, the CDR3 reads TGTGCCAGCAGCCGTCAGGGATCTGGAAACACCATATATTTT.

The rearrangement uses TRBV5-1 and TRBJ2-7, with D possibly TRBD2 on 5 matching bases. The CDR3 is made up of 13 amino acids. Trimming removed 0 bases at V and 5 bases at J, with 9 bases between. Per the germline V gene, CDR1 is SGHRS and CDR2 is YFSETQ. The DNA for the CDR3 is TGCGCCAGCAGCTTGGAACGGGGTGACGAGCAGTACTTC. This encodes CASSLERGDEQYF.

The chain links TRBV11-2 to TRBJ1-2; D not resolved. Per germline, CDR1 SGHAT and CDR2 FQNNGV. The V end lost 0 bases, the J end lost 4 bases, and 12 bases lay between the germline ends. CDR3 size: 15 residues. The CDR3 here is CASSLDYARPYGYTF. The DNA for the CDR3 is TGTGCCAGCAGCTTAGATTACGCCAGGCCCTATGGCTACACCTTC.

On this clone: The junction departs from the called germline gene at one end, perhaps through a read error. The chain recombines TRBV25-1 with TRBJ2-1, with 9 nucleotides matching TRBD1. This CDR3 has 17 residues. CDR1 is MGHDK, CDR2 SYGVNS, per germline. Written as DNA, the CDR3 is TGTGCTAGCAGTGGCCCCGGTCCGGGACAGGGTTGGAATGAGCAGTTCTTC. Translating it yields CASSGPGPGQGWNEQFF.

This clone came up a few times. This chain joins TRBV19 and TRBJ2-1; possible D gene TRBD2, 6 bases. The V gene lost 7 bases and the J gene lost 0 bases, with 19 bases spanning the gap. Germline assignment: CDR1 LNHDA and CDR2 SQIVND (reference sequence). The CDR3 extends over 17 amino acids. CDR3 residues: CASTGAAGGSSYNEQFF. The CDR3 DNA follows: TGTGCCAGTACCGGAGCAGCGGGCGGTAGCTCCTACAATGAGCAGTTCTTC.